These 9 T cell receptor beta chains came from one sample sequenced in a study of T cell clonotyping in hematopoietic cell transplantation (dated by TCRdb to the early 2020s). The time point label, read with the paper, signifies: recipient sample about 28 days before transplant, after cytoreduction. Receptor libraries were prepared by the immunoSEQ multiplex PCR assay. What TCRdb holds here is the immuneACCESS table cut down to in-frame rearrangements. Part of the clones is not present; checked against another copy, under half of the missing clones reflect an unresolved V gene, and the others are unexplained. This sample comprises tens of thousands of clones, 90% to 96% of them detected only once. The ten largest clones take up roughly 1.7% of the sample. Source: peripheral blood mononuclear cells, taken before stem cell transplant. The receptors derive from a woman aged 45-60 years with acute myeloid leukemia. Some clones in this sample may be carry-over from other donors' samples.

V and J are TRBV4-1 and TRBJ1-2, with D uncertain. Deletions cut 4 bases from V and 5 bases from J, with 17 bases between. The CDR3 extends over 15 amino acids. The germline CDR1 and CDR2 sequences are MGHRA and YSYEKL. CDR3 DNA sequence: TGCGCCAGCAGCCCTCACCTGGGTCTAGGGTATGGCTACACCTTC. As protein: CASSPHLGLGYGYTF.

For the CDR3, the DNA is TGTGCCAGCAGCTTAACGCAGGGTGAGACCCAGTACTTC. It yields the protein CASSLTQGETQYF. The chain recombines TRBV7-3 with TRBJ2-5; D might be TRBD1 (5 bases). Trimming pared 0 bases from V and 5 bases from J, leaving 7 bases between. In germline, CDR1 is SGHTA, CDR2 FQGTGA. CDR3 length: 13 residues.

The chain uses TRBV6-1 and TRBJ2-1, with 7 bases lining up with TRBD1. V lost 6 bases and J lost 4; bases outside the gene matches: 9. Germline CDR1 and CDR2: MNHNS and SASEGT. The CDR3 consists of 15 residues. The CDR3 here is CASRQQGTLYNEQFF. In DNA form, the CDR3 reads TGTGCCAGCAGACAACAGGGGACGTTATACAATGAGCAGTTCTTC.

This rearrangement joins TRBV29-1 to TRBJ2-4; no clear D. Trimming removed 0 bases at V and 0 bases at J, with 9 bases between. This CDR3 is 15 amino acids long. Germline-derived CDR1 and CDR2 are SQVTM and ANQGSEA. The CDR3 here is CSVEEGLLAKNIQYF. CDR3 sequence (DNA): TGCAGCGTTGAAGAAGGGCTTTTAGCCAAAAACATTCAGTACTTC.

This clone has only a few counts. This sequence joins TRBV20-1 and TRBJ1-4; D is unresolved. The CDR3 is made up of 11 amino acids. V lost 1 base, J lost 9 bases, and 6 bases lay in between. The germline V gene has CDR1 DFQATT and CDR2 SNEGSKA (reference sequence). CDR3: CSARGPKKLFF. The CDR3 bases are TGCAGTGCTAGAGGACCGAAAAAACTGTTTTTT.

The V gene is TRBV27, the J gene TRBJ2-3; 9 nucleotides align to TRBD2. The CDR3 totals 15 residues. V shed 4 bases, J shed 2 bases, and the junction held 4 bases outside the gene matches. Germline V CDR1 and CDR2: MNHEY, SMNVEV (reference sequence). The CDR3 DNA sequence: TGTGCCAGCAGTTCGCTAGCGGGAACCACAGATACGCAGTATTTT. It is translated as CASSSLAGTTDTQYF.

This clone was seen only once. The rearrangement joins TRBV6-6 to TRBJ2-1; 9 nucleotides align to TRBD2. CDR1 is MNHNY and CDR2 is SVGAGI in the germline V gene (reference sequence). The length of the CDR3 is 16 residues. J lost 6 bases, V lost 2 bases, and 8 bases had no gene match. The chain's CDR3 is CASSYPRAGGTNEQFF. DNA for the CDR3: TGTGCCAGCAGTTACCCCCGAGCGGGAGGCACCAATGAGCAGTTCTTC.

The J gene is TRBJ1-1, the V gene TRBV5-1; unclear D gene. The germline V and J ends were trimmed by 0 bases and 2 bases, with 17 bases remaining between them. From germline, CDR1 is SGHRS and CDR2 YFSETQ. This CDR3 is 17 amino acids long. The CDR3 loop reads CASSLGLRRDLNTEAFF. CDR3 nucleotide sequence: TGCGCCAGCAGCTTGGGGCTCCGAAGAGACCTTAACACTGAAGCTTTCTTT.

V gene TRBV7-2 combines with J gene TRBJ1-2; no firm D call. With 1 base removed from V and 5 bases from J, the gap between germline ends came to 5 bases. CDR3 size: 12 residues. The germline V gene encodes CDR1 SGHTA and CDR2 FQGNSA. The CDR3, as DNA: TGTGCCAGCAGCTTAGGACTTTATGGCTACACCTTC. Translated, it gives CASSLGLYGYTF.